This T cell receptor (beta chain) is from a study of untreated major depressive disorder. Excluded: major illness, comorbidity, regular medication, drug use, over 100 g alcohol weekly. Magnetic negative selection enriched CD4+ T cells from thawed PBMCs. CD4+ T cell purity was typically about 94%. Clones were sequenced by immunoSEQ multiplex PCR, and TCRdb holds only the in-frame ones, with some missing. The sample holds about 25,000 clones, roughly nine tenths seen once. Study-wide results and caveats: CD4+ T cells from depressed patients used TRBV05-01 (Vbeta 5.1) more often than controls. In every subject, the five largest TRBV05-01 clones were private.

This clone occurred a few times. What it recognizes is unknown. The germline CDR1 and CDR2 sequences are SNHLY and FYNNEI. The CDR3 is 15 residues long. V was cut by 1 base and J by 8 bases, with 12 bases left in between. Input material: CD4+ T cells from PBMCs. The TCR sequence derives from a woman aged 25 to 39 with major depressive disorder. The chain recombines TRBV2 with TRBJ1-6; D remains unclear. CDR3 sequence reads: CASSEEGPMDSPLHF. The CDR3 DNA reads TGTGCCAGCAGTGAAGAGGGTCCGATGGATTCACCCCTCCACTTT.